This TCR beta chain is drawn from a study of blood T cell repertoires in COVID-19 (TCRdb year 2020). For the study in its entirety: Samples from collaborators originated in the United States, Italy and Spain and spanned both the acute and convalescent phases of COVID-19. The material from the prospective study consisted of cDNA or gDNA derived from T cells, B-cell-depleted T cells, or PBMCs. Deeply sampled blood TCRbeta repertoires from subjects exposed to, actively infected with, or recovered from COVID-19 were included in the dataset. The repertoires were released in a freely available public database intended as a resource for research on the immune response to SARS-CoV-2. Samples came from the ongoing ImmuneRACE study (first 160 participants) plus 1,254 subjects from 6 global collaborators. The sample metadata nearly always contained a de-identified subject ID, COVID-19 status, age in years and sex. Where available, HLA class I and class II types were taken from metadata supplied by the sample provider and were not determined by assay-based typing. What the research found in general, with its limitations: The amount of clinical and demographic metadata varied by source and participant and was provided uncurated.

V is pared back by 1 base and J by 0 bases, with 7 bases lying between the germline termini. From the germline V gene, CDR1 is SGHAT and CDR2 is FQNNGV. The CDR3 spans 16 residues, from the cysteine through the phenylalanine. Only the CDR3 DNA stays, 48 bases, in frame from base 1. The immunoSEQ Assay, a bias-controlled multiplex PCR, was used to amplify TCRbeta CDR3 regions from genomic DNA. The original pipeline was this. Within the assay, amplification of reference gene primers was used to estimate how many nucleated cells each sample contained. Sequence reads were collapsed and filtered to measure the absolute abundance of every unique TCRbeta CDR3 rearrangement. For each sample, productive Simpson clonality was calculated by taking the square root of Simpson's diversity index across productive rearrangements. Entries here come from immuneACCESS through TCRdb and include only in-frame sequences with V and J called. Some clones fail to appear in such tables; in the studies checked, an unresolved V gene covers under half of the shortfall, and the cause of the remainder is unknown. V and J calls and clone size are as listed in that table; D and trimming were resolved from the DNA. Within this sample are over 200,000 clones, with around 87% of them counted one time only. The top ten clonotypes cover over 2% of the sample.

A word on this clone: No cognate antigen has been identified for it. Nothing much larger sits one base from this clone, and base qualities are not available.

Each collaborating institution followed its own protocols to collect whole blood in K2EDTA tubes. For TCRbeta analysis, collaborators shipped samples in one of three forms: frozen whole blood, isolated PBMCs, or DNA extracted from either of those sample types. The sequenced material came from peripheral blood. This chain is built from TRBV11-2 and TRBJ2-6; no D segment can be confidently identified. The source is a woman in her forties or fifties with acute or convalescent COVID-19. CDR3 loop: CASSLGENSGANVLTF. The DNA is as follows: TGTGCCAGCAGCTTAGGTGAGAACTCTGGGGCCAACGTCCTGACTTTC. With the portions outside the CDR3 filled from the reference TRBV11-2 and TRBJ2-6 genes, the complete variable region becomes EAGVAQSPRYKIIEKRQSVAFWCNPISGHATLYWYQQILGQGPKLLIQFQNNGVVDDSQLPKDRFSAERLKGVDSTLKIQPAKLEDSAVYLCASSLGENSGANVLTFGAGSRLTVL.